The 3 T cell receptor beta chains below all came from one sample that was sequenced in a study of blood T cell repertoires in COVID-19. The protocol was immunoSEQ multiplex PCR, while the TCRdb copy is restricted to in-frame clones and leaves out a portion. The sample yields approximately 30,000 clones, 81% seen once. The sample consisted of peripheral blood. These receptor sequences come from a man between 50 and 59 years old with active or convalescent COVID-19.

This chain links TRBV5-4 with TRBJ2-3; 8 bases line up with TRBD1. The CDR3 has 16 amino acids. Trimming removed 4 bases from V and 4 bases from J; junction bases left unmatched: 11. Germline CDR1 and CDR2: SGHNT and YYREEE (reference sequence). The CDR3 reads CASSPRGPLSADTQYF. In nucleotides, the CDR3 is TGTGCCAGCAGCCCCAGGGGGCCCCTCAGCGCAGATACGCAGTATTTT.

The genes are TRBV7-9 and TRBJ1-1; D call uncertain. Trimming left V 3 bases short and J 5 bases short, with 16 bases between. Germline values: CDR1 SEHNR, CDR2 FQNEAQ (reference sequence). The CDR3 is 15 amino acids. The CDR3 DNA reads as TGTGCCAGCAGCTTGAGGGAGAAGGGAGTGACTGAAGCTTTCTTT. Its translation: CASSLREKGVTEAFF.

The chain links TRBV10-3 to TRBJ2-7; TRBD2 matches at 10 bases. Germline-derived CDR1 and CDR2 are ENHRY and SYGVKD. Losses at the gene ends were 3 bases for V and 3 bases for J; bases not matched to a gene: 8. The CDR3 contains 16 residues. In DNA, the CDR3 is TGTGCCATCAGTGACTCTAGCGGGAGAGACAACTACGAGCAGTACTTC. This encodes CAISDSSGRDNYEQYF.